Here is one T cell receptor (beta chain) with its context. No antigen is known for it. The input lacks base qualities; no much larger clone sits a single base away. CDR1 MNHEY and CDR2 SVGAGI are derived from the germline V gene. Its CDR3 holds 13 amino acids, cysteine through phenylalanine. The kept DNA is CDR3 alone, 39 bases in frame from the first base. V was cut back by 5 bases and J by 6 bases, leaving a gap of 11 bases between them. TCRbeta CDR3 regions were amplified from genomic DNA using the immunoSEQ Assay, a bias-controlled multiplex PCR. The authors processed their data as follows. Nucleated cell counts per sample were estimated from amplification of reference gene primers within the assay. To quantify the absolute abundance of each unique TCRbeta CDR3 rearrangement, sequence reads were collapsed and filtered. For each sample, productive Simpson clonality was calculated as the square root of Simpson's diversity index across productive rearrangements. In TCRdb, the immuneACCESS table is reduced to in-frame sequences with V and J assigned. These tables do not hold every clone; where another copy was compared, an unresolved V gene accounts for under half, and the others remain unexplained. From that table come the V and J calls and clone size; the DNA was used to work out D and trimming. This sample comprises roughly 77,000 clones, 90% of them detected only once. Of the sample, around 6.7% is held by the ten largest clones.

This record belongs to a study of blood T cell repertoires in COVID-19 (TCRdb year 2020). For the study in its entirety: Samples from collaborators originated in the United States, Italy and Spain and spanned both the acute and convalescent phases of COVID-19. Deeply sampled blood TCRbeta repertoires from subjects exposed to, actively infected with, or recovered from COVID-19 were included in the dataset. Samples came from the ongoing ImmuneRACE study (first 160 participants) plus 1,254 subjects from 6 global collaborators. The material from the prospective study consisted of cDNA or gDNA derived from T cells, B-cell-depleted T cells, or PBMCs. The sample metadata nearly always contained a de-identified subject ID, COVID-19 status, age in years and sex. Where available, HLA class I and class II types were taken from metadata supplied by the sample provider and were not determined by assay-based typing. A freely available public database, intended as a resource for researchers studying the immune response to SARS-CoV-2, is where the repertoires were released.

Points the paper makes about the study in general: How much clinical and demographic metadata was included differed by source and by participant, and the metadata was provided uncurated.

Whole blood was collected in K2EDTA tubes by collaborating institutions according to the institutions' own protocols. Collaborator samples were shipped for TCRbeta analysis as frozen whole blood, isolated PBMCs, or DNA extracted from either sample type. The sequence was obtained from a woman of 80 years or more with active COVID-19. The chain was built from TRBV6-5 and TRBJ2-1, and TRBD2 may be the D gene, going by 6 matching bases. The sample was peripheral blood. Here the CDR3 is given as CASSLRLGNEQFF. The nucleotide sequence reads TGTGCCAGCAGTCTCCGACTAGGCAATGAGCAGTTCTTC.